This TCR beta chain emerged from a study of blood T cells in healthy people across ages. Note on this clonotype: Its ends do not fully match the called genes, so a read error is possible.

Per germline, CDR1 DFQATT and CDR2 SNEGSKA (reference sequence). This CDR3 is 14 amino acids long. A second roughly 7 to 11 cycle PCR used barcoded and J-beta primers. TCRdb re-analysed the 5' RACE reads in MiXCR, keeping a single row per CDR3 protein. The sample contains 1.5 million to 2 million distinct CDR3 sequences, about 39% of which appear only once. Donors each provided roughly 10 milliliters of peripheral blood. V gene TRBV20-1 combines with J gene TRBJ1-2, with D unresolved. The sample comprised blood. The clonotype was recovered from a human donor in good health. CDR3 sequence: CGARAKTETYGYTF. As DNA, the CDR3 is TGCGGTGCTAGAGCGAAGACGGAAACATATGGCTACACCTTC.